This T cell receptor beta chain was sequenced during a study of T cell repertoires in cytomegalovirus infection. Study background: It was the public TCR beta signatures that indicated both CMV infection and matching HLA type. Points from the study as a whole: Predominance within the ex vivo response was attributable to HLA-C-restricted CMV-specific TCR beta clonotypes.

Regarding this clonotype: What it binds is unknown.

TCRdb analysed the reads with MiXCR anew, one entry per CDR3 protein. Found here are about 83,000 distinct CDR3 sequences, roughly a quarter of them singletons; the top ten hold 50%. The CDR3 covers 13 residues. With 3 bases clipped from V and 5 bases from J, the junction kept 5 bases outside the gene matches. Germline values: CDR1 DFQATT, CDR2 SNEGSKA (reference sequence). The V call is TRBV20-1, the J call TRBJ2-5, with 8 bases aligning to TRBD2. The starting material was CD8+ T cells from cultured PBMCs, obtained from culture after CMV antigen stimulation. This receptor was identified in a human donor in good health (CMV status not recorded). Some clones in this sample may be carry-over from other donors' samples. The CDR3 DNA reads TGCAGTGCTAGGGGACTAGTGATGGAGACCCAGTACTTC. Its protein is CSARGLVMETQYF.